The 32 T cell receptor beta chains below were found in one sample sequenced in a study of prognosis after radiotherapy for stage I lung cancer. Two-round multiplex PCR amplified TCR beta CDR3 from genomic DNA. Each TRBV and TRBJ gene had its own primer in the first PCR round. TCRdb ran MiXCR on the multiplex PCR reads and lists one entry per CDR3 protein. The repertoire has around 14,000 distinct CDR3 sequences, more than 35% of them found once; the top ten carry more than 35%. The starting material was PBMCs, obtained before or after stereotactic body radiation therapy (not recorded which). These receptors were obtained from a donor at least 50 years old with non-small cell lung cancer.

This clonotype showed up many times. This is likely an artifact of a read error, given a far larger clone one base away. The chain uses TRBV20-1 and TRBJ2-7; D remains unclear. Trimming cost V 3 bases and J 7 bases, with 22 bases left between them. The CDR3 runs 15 residues. Germline-derived CDR1 and CDR2 are DFQATT and SNEGSKA (reference sequence). The CDR3 region is CSASSAVSFYNEQYF. The CDR3 DNA follows: TGCAGTGCTAGTTCGGCTGTCTCATTTTACAATGAGCAGTACTTC.

In regard to this clonotype: This sequence may be a read error, since a much larger clone differs from it by one base. V usage is TRBV5-1 and J usage is TRBJ1-1, with TRBD1 as a possible D gene (5 bases). Trimming removed 6 bases from V and 2 bases from J, with 8 bases in between. The CDR3 totals 12 residues. From germline, CDR1 is SGHRS and CDR2 YFSETQ. CDR3 loop: CASMRGNTEAFF. CDR3 sequence (DNA): TGCGCCAGCATGAGGGGTAACACTGAAGCTTTCTTT.

Concerning this clonotype itself: Being one base from a much bigger clone, this may be a read error. This chain joins TRBV10-2 and TRBJ2-7; D gene ambiguous. Germline V lookup: CDR1 WSHSY, CDR2 SAAADI. The CDR3 is 13 residues long. V lost 6 bases and J lost 2, with 11 bases in between. CDR3 sequence: CASRTYSPYEQYF. The CDR3, as DNA: TGCGCCAGCAGGACATACAGCCCCTACGAGCAGTACTTC.

This clonotype has at least ten counts. A much more abundant neighbour one base away suggests this may be a read error. This chain joins TRBV7-8 and TRBJ2-2, with a possible D match to TRBD1 (6 bases). Germline values: CDR1 SGHVS, CDR2 FQNEAQ. This CDR3 spans 13 amino acids. DNA for the CDR3: TGTGCCCACAGGGACACGAACACCGGGGAGCCGTTTTTT. Encoded protein: CAHRDTNTGEPFF.

This clonotype showed up many times. The chain couples TRBV5-6 to TRBJ2-5; D is ambiguous. The ends were cut back, 2 bases at V and 1 base at J, with 12 bases in the middle. Germline loops: CDR1 SGHDT, CDR2 YYEEEE. The CDR3 is 15 amino acids. The CDR3 sequence: CASSLVDGTQETQYF. The DNA for the CDR3 is TGTGCCAGCAGCTTAGTCGACGGAACCCAAGAGACCCAGTACTTC.

This clonotype came up many times. J is TRBJ1-2 and V is TRBV30; D uncertain. The germline gives CDR1 GTSNPN, CDR2 SVGIG (reference sequence). CDR3 length: 14 amino acids. V dropped 0 bases and J dropped 3 bases, with 11 bases sitting between them. CDR3 protein: CAWSVRNTYYGYTF. The DNA of the CDR3 is TGTGCCTGGAGTGTACGCAACACCTACTATGGCTACACCTTC.

A few counts support this clonotype. This rearrangement joins TRBV18 to TRBJ2-3, with TRBD1 identical over 11 bases. The V segment lost 6 bases and the J segment 7 bases; nucleotides outside the gene matches: 12. CDR1 is KGHSH and CDR2 is LQKENI in the germline V gene. The CDR3 contains 16 residues. The CDR3, as DNA: TGTGCCAGCTCCCCAACTACCGGGACAGGGGGGAATACGCAGTATTTT. Encoded protein: CASSPTTGTGGNTQYF.

This clonotype was detected ten times or more. The V call is TRBV10-3, the J call TRBJ1-3; D unresolved. The CDR3 extends over 11 amino acids. Per germline, CDR1 ENHRY and CDR2 SYGVKD. V dropped 10 bases and J dropped 0 bases, with 4 bases sitting between them. CDR3: CATSSGNTIYF. DNA for the CDR3: TGTGCCACCTCCTCTGGAAACACCATATATTTT.

The V and J genes are TRBV20-1 and TRBJ2-1; 8 bases fit TRBD1. The CDR3 covers 14 residues. Germline values: CDR1 DFQATT, CDR2 SNEGSKA (reference sequence). The ends lost 8 bases at V and 9 bases at J; junction bases unmatched: 15. The CDR3 protein is CSTAPITGGSEQFF. The DNA for the CDR3 is TGCAGTACTGCACCAATAACAGGGGGAAGTGAGCAGTTCTTC.

As for this clonotype: A far more abundant clone sits one base away, making this likely a read error. V usage is TRBV12-3 or TRBV12-4 and J usage is TRBJ2-3, with D hard to call. This CDR3 is 12 amino acids long. The DNA of the CDR3 is TGTGCCAGCGCTTCGAGCAAAGATACGCAGTATTTT. Its translation is CASASSKDTQYF.

This clonotype was observed at least ten times. The genes are TRBV4-1 and TRBJ1-5; D is unresolved. The length of the CDR3 is 16 residues. The ends were cut back, 1 base at V and 8 bases at J, with 18 bases in the middle. Germline CDR1 and CDR2: MGHRA and YSYEKL. CDR3: CASSQGTDTGAEPQHF. CDR3 coding DNA: TGCGCCAGCAGCCAAGGCACAGATACGGGCGCGGAGCCCCAGCATTTT.

The chain links TRBV28 to TRBJ2-5; D gene ambiguous. Germline V CDR1 and CDR2: MDHEN, SYDVKM. The V gene lost 5 bases and the J gene lost 8 bases, with 21 bases spanning the gap. The CDR3 sequence is 15 residues long. CDR3 DNA sequence: TGTGCCAGCAGTCCCGGGCTGGGTTTCGAATGTACCCAGTACTTC. Translating gives CASSPGLGFECTQYF.

This clonotype was seen at least ten times. This chain links TRBV6-1 with TRBJ1-1; D is ambiguous. CDR3 size: 13 residues. With 7 bases removed from V and 1 base from J, the gap between germline ends came to 10 bases. Germline V CDR1 and CDR2: MNHNS, SASEGT. The CDR3: CASKTSSNTEAFF. The CDR3 DNA sequence: TGTGCCAGCAAGACCTCATCGAACACTGAAGCTTTCTTT.

By proportion, this clonotype is medium-sized (0.01 to 0.1%). This rearrangement joins TRBV5-1 to TRBJ1-2; D gene ambiguous. This CDR3 has 13 residues. From germline, CDR1 is SGHRS and CDR2 YFSETQ. Trimming removed 2 bases from V and 4 bases from J, with 9 bases in between. CDR3: CASSFLGRYGYTF. CDR3 in DNA: TGCGCCAGCAGCTTTTTAGGCCGCTATGGCTACACCTTC.

This clonotype was seen repeatedly, ten times or more. This chain uses TRBV13 with TRBJ2-7, with D tentatively TRBD1 or TRBD2 (5 bases each). The CDR3 has 14 amino acids. V lost 8 bases and J 3 bases, leaving 17 bases between the germline ends. CDR1 is PRHDT and CDR2 is FYEKMQ in the germline V gene (reference sequence). The CDR3 sequence is CASARDGRDYEQYF. The CDR3 region has the DNA TGTGCCAGCGCCAGGGACGGCAGAGACTACGAGCAGTACTTC.

This clonotype was counted many times. The V and J genes are TRBV6-1 and TRBJ2-1; TRBD1 matches at 8 bases. Trimming at V came to 6 bases and at J to 2 bases, leaving 9 bases not matched to a gene. CDR1 is MNHNS and CDR2 is SASEGT in the germline V gene. The CDR3 consists of 16 residues. CDR3 nucleotide sequence: TGTGCCAGCAGATCCACCGGGACAGGAACCTACAATGAGCAGTTCTTC. Its translation is CASRSTGTGTYNEQFF.

In its sample, this clonotype was seen a few times. A read error may account for a junction end that differs from germline. The CDR3 region is CASMIQGANTGELFF. The CDR3 bases are TGTGCCAGTATGATACAGGGGGCGAACACCGGGGAGCTTTTTTTT. The chain couples TRBV19 to TRBJ2-2, with 9 bases aligning to TRBD1. Germline V gene lookup returns CDR1 LNHDA and CDR2 SQIVND (reference sequence). CDR3 length: 15 amino acids.

As for this clonotype: An end of the junction differs from the germline gene, which may be a read error. This rearrangement joins TRBV6-9 to TRBJ2-3, with TRBD1 identical over 8 bases. The CDR3 sequence is 15 residues long. From germline, CDR1 is MNHGY and CDR2 SVAAGI. The CDR3 DNA sequence: TGTGCCAGCAGTTACCAGGACAGGGTGGTGTATACGCATTATTTT. As protein: CASSYQDRVVYTHYF.

Relative to its sample, this clonotype is medium-sized (0.01 to 0.1%). The rearrangement joins TRBV6-1 to TRBJ2-3, with 8 bases fitting TRBD2. The CDR3 covers 16 residues. J lost 4 bases, V lost 8 bases, and 14 bases had no gene match. Germline loops: CDR1 MNHNS, CDR2 SASEGT. The CDR3 DNA follows: TGTGCCAGCTGGCTAGCGGCGGGAGGAGGGGCAGATACGCAGTATTTT. It encodes CASWLAAGGGADTQYF.

A note on this clonotype: A junction end diverges from the germline sequence, so it may reflect a read error. The genes are TRBV11-2 and TRBJ2-1; a weak D match, TRBD2 (5 bases). The germline V gene has CDR1 SGHAT and CDR2 FQNNGV. This CDR3 spans 15 amino acids. CDR3 nucleotides: TGTGCCAGTAGCTCATACCGTAATAAGGGAGACGAGAAGTTCTTC. As protein: CASSSYRNKGDEKFF.

Remarks on this clonotype: A far larger clone lies a single base away; this is likely a read error. The rearrangement joins TRBV6-9 to TRBJ1-1; D call uncertain. In germline, CDR1 is MNHGY, CDR2 SVAAGI. Trimming shortened V by 7 bases and J by 14 bases, and 20 bases separated the two germline ends. CDR3 size: 12 residues. This chain's CDR3 is CASTAPGGSAFF. The CDR3 DNA follows: TGTGCCAGCACCGCCCCTGGCGGTAGTGCCTTCTTT.

This clonotype was picked up many times. CDR3 bases: TGTGCCAGCAGTGATTCGGCGGGACTAGGGGAGACCCAGTACTTC. It is translated as CASSDSAGLGETQYF. The rearrangement links TRBV28 to TRBJ2-5; TRBD2 matches at 8 bases. V lost 5 bases, J lost 5 bases, and 10 bases stayed unmatched. The CDR3 loop spans 15 amino acids. Germline V gives CDR1 MDHEN, CDR2 SYDVKM.

To note about this clonotype: The germline gene is not matched at one end of the junction; a read error may be the cause. The V call is TRBV4-1, the J call TRBJ1-6, with unresolved D. From germline, CDR1 is MGHRA and CDR2 YSYEKL. CDR3 length: 11 residues. This chain's CDR3 is CDSSQGSTLDF. The CDR3 DNA reads TGCGACAGCAGCCAAGGATCCACCCTCGACTTT.

This sequence joins TRBV6-2 or TRBV6-3 and TRBJ1-6; a weak D match, TRBD1 (5 bases). Per the germline V gene, CDR1 is MNHEY and CDR2 is SVGEGT. Deletions cut 5 bases from V and 6 bases from J, with 11 bases between. The CDR3 contains 14 residues. CDR3 sequence (DNA): TGTGCCAGCAGTCTGGACACCTCTAATTCACCCCTCCACTTT. As protein: CASSLDTSNSPLHF.

The sample holds many counts of this clonotype. The chain couples TRBV9 to TRBJ2-2; D uncertain. The CDR3 runs 15 residues. In germline, CDR1 is SGDLS, CDR2 YYNGEE. V was shortened by 5 bases and J by 5 bases, with 16 bases between the two germline ends. The CDR3 DNA reads as TGTGCCAGCAGTCCTCCCGGGTCCGTAACCGGGGAGCTGTTTTTT. Its protein product is CASSPPGSVTGELFF.

CDR3 DNA sequence: TGTGCCAGCAGCCTCGCCTTTAGACAGGGGGCAGCCACTGAAGCTTTCTTT. It translates to CASSLAFRQGAATEAFF. The V and J genes are TRBV5-5 and TRBJ1-1, with TRBD1 matching over 10 bases. From germline, CDR1 is SGHKS and CDR2 YYEKEE (reference sequence). The CDR3 extends over 17 amino acids. The V and J ends lost 4 bases and 4 bases, in that order; junction bases with no gene match: 13.

By its share, this clonotype is medium-sized. V is TRBV6-2 or TRBV6-3 and J is TRBJ1-1; D is unclear. Germline CDR1 reads MNHEY; CDR2 reads SVGEGT. Trimming shortened V by 4 bases and J by 0 bases, and 6 bases separated the two germline ends. The CDR3 has 13 amino acids. Here the CDR3 DNA reads TGTGCCAGCAGTTTGTTTATGAACACTGAAGCTTTCTTT. It specifies CASSLFMNTEAFF.

This clonotype was counted many times. V is TRBV5-1 and J is TRBJ1-5, with 8 bases matching TRBD1. Per germline, CDR1 SGHRS and CDR2 YFSETQ. With V trimmed by 5 bases and J by 4 bases, 11 bases remained unmatched. The CDR3 runs 16 residues. The CDR3 bases are TGCGCCAGCAGTCTTACGGCAGGGGGCGTGAATCAGCCCCAGCATTTT. This gives the protein CASSLTAGGVNQPQHF.

At least ten counts were recorded for this clonotype. This chain joins TRBV20-1 and TRBJ2-5, with 13 positions matching TRBD2. V shed 7 bases and J 2 bases; nucleotides not matched to a gene: 4. Germline CDR1 is DFQATT and CDR2 is SNEGSKA (reference sequence). This CDR3 has 14 residues. The CDR3 loop is CSGRLAGGQETQYF. The CDR3 DNA follows: TGCAGTGGCCGACTAGCGGGAGGTCAAGAGACCCAGTACTTC.

The chain is built from TRBV6-1 and TRBJ1-5; possibly TRBD1 for D (5 bases). Germline V CDR1 and CDR2: MNHNS, SASEGT. V was cut by 8 bases and J by 5 bases, with 19 bases left in between. The CDR3 loop spans 15 amino acids. The CDR3 coding sequence is TGTGCCAGCTGGAAGGGCAGGGTAGAAGATCAGCCCCAGCATTTT. Translation gives CASWKGRVEDQPQHF.

There are many counts of this clonotype. A much larger clone lies a single base off, so this may be a read error. J is TRBJ1-2 and V is TRBV28; a possible D gene is TRBD1 (6 bases). The CDR3 consists of 14 residues. The germline V and J ends were trimmed by 10 bases and 6 bases, with 21 bases remaining between them. The V gene's germline CDR1 is MDHEN and CDR2 SYDVKM. CDR3 sequence reads: CATRQVLGSDGYTF. The CDR3 DNA follows: TGTGCCACCCGACAGGTTTTAGGATCCGATGGCTACACCTTC.

In this sample, this clonotype is medium-sized. The chain carries TRBV2 and TRBJ2-3; D is perhaps TRBD1 or TRBD2 (5 bases each). This CDR3 has 13 amino acids. Germline loops: CDR1 SNHLY, CDR2 FYNNEI. V was cut by 7 bases and J by 6 bases, with 14 bases left in between. The CDR3 sequence is CASKGEPRDTQYF. The CDR3 bases are TGTGCCAGCAAAGGGGAGCCGAGGGATACGCAGTATTTT.